A single sample is the source of the 15 T cell receptor beta chains below, sequenced in a study of regulatory T cells in long-lasting Graves disease. Time point: newly diagnosed GD, antithyroid drugs for less than 3 months. RNA from PBMCs was the source of the TCR library. The authors built TCR beta libraries using iRepertoire HTBI primers and Arm-PCR of CDR3 regions. TCRdb ran MiXCR on the multiplex PCR reads and lists one entry per CDR3 protein. The repertoire holds about 530,000 distinct CDR3 sequences, roughly 16% seen once, with more than 20% in the top ten. The same sample was also studied in work on T cells in Graves' hyperthyroidism and ophthalmopathy.

The sequencing here drew on peripheral blood mononuclear cells (PBMCs), taken at new diagnosis, from a patient treated with antithyroid drugs. Receptors originate from a woman aged 40-60 years with Graves disease.

Turning to this clonotype: A much larger clone lies a single base off, so this may be a read error. The chain couples TRBV28 to TRBJ2-4; 10 nucleotides match TRBD1. Germline V CDR1 and CDR2: MDHEN, SYDVKM. Unmatched junction bases numbered 16, after V lost 5 bases and J lost 9 bases. The CDR3 has 17 residues. The CDR3 is CASSLLFRQGAHRIQYF. DNA of the CDR3: TGTGCCAGCAGTCTCCTCTTTAGACAGGGGGCGCATCGCATTCAGTACTTC.

This clonotype was observed a few times. The chain recombines TRBV7-9 with TRBJ1-1; D not resolved. CDR1 is SEHNR and CDR2 is FQNEAQ in the germline V gene (reference sequence). With 3 bases removed from V and 4 bases from J, the gap between germline ends came to 6 bases. The CDR3 extends over 12 amino acids. The CDR3 region is CASSFPGTEAFF. The DNA of the CDR3 is TGTGCCAGCAGCTTTCCAGGCACTGAAGCTTTCTTT.

This clonotype has a handful of counts. The genes are TRBV5-1 and TRBJ1-1, with a tentative D call TRBD1 (5 bases). From germline, CDR1 is SGHRS and CDR2 YFSETQ. This CDR3 has 15 residues. The V gene lost 1 base and the J gene lost 4 bases, with 14 bases spanning the gap. CDR3 loop: CASSLSPGPGTEAFF. The CDR3, as DNA: TGCGCCAGCAGCTTGTCCCCGGGGCCGGGCACTGAAGCTTTCTTT.

As regards this clonotype: This clone may be a read error of a much larger clone one base away. The rearrangement links TRBV5-1 to TRBJ2-3; 8 positions match TRBD1. Judging by the DNA end, TRBJ2-7 fits better; the J call may be wrong. The germline CDR1 and CDR2 sequences are SGHRS and YFSETQ. The CDR3 has 13 residues. The CDR3 sequence is CVSSYQTGDEQYF. The CDR3 DNA follows: TGCGTCAGCAGCTATCAGACAGGGGACGAGCAGTACTTC.

Ten or more counts support this clonotype. The rearrangement joins TRBV3-1 to TRBJ1-5, with D unclear. This CDR3 spans 13 amino acids. Trimming removed 6 bases at V and 5 bases at J, with 11 bases between. The germline V gene has CDR1 LGHDT and CDR2 YNNKEL (reference sequence). CDR3 residues: CASSPTPHQPQHF. The CDR3 region has the DNA TGTGCCAGCAGTCCCACTCCACATCAGCCCCAGCATTTT. Using reference TRBV3-1 and TRBJ1-5 for the parts outside the CDR3, the full variable domain is DTAVSQTPKYLVTQMGNDKSIKCEQNLGHDTMYWYKQDSKKFLKIMFSYNNKELIINETVPNRFSPKSPDKAHLNLHINSLELGDSAVYFCASSPTPHQPQHFGDGTRLSIL.

This clonotype was found many times. The chain couples TRBV5-6 to TRBJ2-1; a possible D gene is TRBD2 (6 bases). Trimming pared 0 bases from V and 7 bases from J, leaving 11 bases between. CDR3 length: 14 amino acids. Per germline, CDR1 SGHDT and CDR2 YYEEEE. This chain's CDR3 is CASSLDPGENEQFF. The CDR3 nucleotides read TGTGCCAGCAGCTTGGATCCGGGGGAGAATGAGCAGTTCTTC. Full variable domain (remainder filled in from reference TRBV5-6 and TRBJ2-1): DAGVTQSPTHLIKTRGQQVTLRCSPKSGHDTVSWYQQALGQGPQFIFQYYEEEERQRGNFPDRFSGHQFPNYSSELNVNALLLGDSALYLCASSLDPGENEQFFGPGTRLTVL.

This clonotype was counted between two and nine times. The J gene is TRBJ2-5, the V gene TRBV18; TRBD2 agrees at 10 bases. The length of the CDR3 is 17 residues. Germline trimming cut 0 bases from V and 7 bases from J; bases unmatched to any gene: 11. CDR1 and CDR2 (germline): KGHSH, LQKENI. CDR3: CASSPPSRAGGLGTQYF. The CDR3 DNA follows: TGTGCCAGCTCACCACCCAGCCGAGCGGGGGGGCTTGGGACCCAGTACTTC.

This clonotype was observed many times. The chain carries TRBV2 and TRBJ1-2, with D uncertain. This CDR3 contains 16 residues. Germline V CDR1 and CDR2: SNHLY, FYNNEI. V gave up 5 bases and J gave up 0 bases, with 16 bases separating them. CDR3 sequence (DNA): TGTGCCAGCAGTTTGTTCACGGAGATAGCTAACTATGGCTACACCTTC. The encoded protein is CASSLFTEIANYGYTF.

The table lists this clonotype with many counts. V gene TRBV6-1 combines with J gene TRBJ1-2; weak D call: TRBD1 (6 bases). The CDR3 runs 14 residues. V lost 10 bases and J lost 4, with 19 bases in between. The germline V gene encodes CDR1 MNHNS and CDR2 SASEGT. In nucleotides, the CDR3 is TGTGCCACCCTCTCCCTCCAGGGGACCTATGGCTACACCTTC. It translates to CATLSLQGTYGYTF.

This clonotype was observed at least ten times. The V call is TRBV7-8, the J call TRBJ2-3; 8 bases are shared with TRBD2. The CDR3 has 14 residues. Trimming took 2 bases from V and 4 from J; bases not matched to a gene: 2. Germline CDR1 SGHVS, CDR2 FQNEAQ. The CDR3: CASSLTAGADTQYF. The CDR3 DNA reads TGTGCCAGCAGCTTAACAGCGGGGGCAGATACGCAGTATTTT.

This clonotype occurred many times. The chain carries TRBV6-1 and TRBJ2-1; D is possibly TRBD2 (7 bases). From germline, CDR1 is MNHNS and CDR2 SASEGT. The length of the CDR3 is 17 residues. The ends were cut back, 7 bases at V and 0 bases at J, with 19 bases in the middle. The CDR3, as DNA: TGTGCCAGCACCCGCACAGGGAGGGACAACTCCTACAATGAGCAGTTCTTC. Translation gives CASTRTGRDNSYNEQFF.

This clonotype was seen many times. The gene calls are TRBV5-6 and TRBJ2-3; perhaps TRBD1 as D (5 bases). The CDR3 runs 17 residues. Germline V CDR1 and CDR2: SGHDT, YYEEEE. Trimming shortened V by 0 bases and J by 1 base, and 15 bases separated the two germline ends. The CDR3 sequence is CASSLDGRAGGTDTQYF. CDR3 DNA: TGTGCCAGCAGCTTGGATGGCAGGGCAGGCGGCACAGATACGCAGTATTTT.

This chain uses TRBV5-5 with TRBJ1-1, with 12 bases that match TRBD1. The length of the CDR3 is 14 residues. Germline CDR1 reads SGHKS; CDR2 reads YYEKEE (reference sequence). Germline trimming cut 4 bases from V and 12 bases from J; bases unmatched to any gene: 10. In DNA form, the CDR3 reads TGTGCCAGCAGCGGAATGGGACAGGGGGCCCCGACTTTCTTT. Residues: CASSGMGQGAPTFF.

This clonotype was seen many times. The J gene is TRBJ2-7, the V gene TRBV27; 11 bases are shared with TRBD1. CDR3 length equals 16 residues. Germline loops: CDR1 MNHEY, CDR2 SMNVEV (reference sequence). Trimming cost V 6 bases and J 0 bases; bases outside gene matches: 7. DNA for the CDR3: TGTGCCAGCAGACGGACAGGGGGCTTTAACTCCTACGAGCAGTACTTC. Its protein is CASRRTGGFNSYEQYF.

This clonotype came up many times. V gene TRBV6-1 combines with J gene TRBJ2-3; D uncertain. Germline V lookup: CDR1 MNHNS, CDR2 SASEGT. The CDR3 has 14 amino acids. Trimming took 5 bases from V and 0 from J, leaving 9 bases between them. CDR3 coding DNA: TGTGCCAGCAGTAAAGGACGTAGCACAGATACGCAGTATTTT. Protein: CASSKGRSTDTQYF.